This TCR beta chain was captured by sequencing in a study of cytomegalovirus exposure and HLA in healthy donors. Looked up from germline, CDR1 is SGHRS and CDR2 is YFSETQ. V shed 0 bases and J shed 0 bases, with 7 bases lying between them. CDR3 length: 15 amino acids. Study-level points and caveats: Under in vitro conditions, a few CMV-associated chains were confirmed as specific for CMV antigens. Sequence variants that were highly shared formed a cluster that was likely a sequencing artifact. 150 or so TCR beta chains were listed as cytomegalovirus-associated. The study assumed roughly uniform donor sequencing depth for presence/absence analyses.

The PCR had 60 Vbeta and 13 Jbeta primers. Clones were read by immunoSEQ multiplex PCR, and TCRdb kept only the in-frame ones, dropping some. The data show about 160,000 clones, 65% to 80% seen once. Of note for this clone: Antigen specificity is unknown.

The sequence was collected from a woman aged 50 to 60 in good health and CMV-seropositive. V is TRBV5-1 and J is TRBJ1-3; D uncertain. The material sequenced was PBMCs. The CDR3 loop reads CASSLEAGSGNTIYF. CDR3 DNA sequence: TGCGCCAGCAGCTTGGAGGCGGGCTCTGGAAACACCATATATTTT.